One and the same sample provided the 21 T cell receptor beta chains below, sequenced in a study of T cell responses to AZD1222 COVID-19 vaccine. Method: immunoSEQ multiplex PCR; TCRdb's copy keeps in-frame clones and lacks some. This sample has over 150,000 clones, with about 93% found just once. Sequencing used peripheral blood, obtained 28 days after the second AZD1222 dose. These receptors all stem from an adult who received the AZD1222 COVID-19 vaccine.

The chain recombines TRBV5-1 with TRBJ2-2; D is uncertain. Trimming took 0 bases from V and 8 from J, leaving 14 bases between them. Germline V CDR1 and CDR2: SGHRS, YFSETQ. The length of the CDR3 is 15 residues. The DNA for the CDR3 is TGCGCCAGCAGCTTGGAGGAGACTGCGAGAGGGGAGCTGTTTTTT. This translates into CASSLEETARGELFF.

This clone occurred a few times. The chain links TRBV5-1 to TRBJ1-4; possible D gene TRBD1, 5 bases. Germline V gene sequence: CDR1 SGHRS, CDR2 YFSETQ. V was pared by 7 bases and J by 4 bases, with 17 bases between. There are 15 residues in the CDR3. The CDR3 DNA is TGCGCCAGCCAGGAGTGGGGGATCAGTAATGAAAAACTGTTTTTT. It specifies CASQEWGISNEKLFF.

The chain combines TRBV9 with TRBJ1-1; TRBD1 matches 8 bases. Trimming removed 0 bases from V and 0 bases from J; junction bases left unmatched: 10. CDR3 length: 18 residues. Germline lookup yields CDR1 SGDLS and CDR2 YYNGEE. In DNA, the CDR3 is TGTGCCAGCAGCGTAGAACCAGGGGGCCGAAACTTGAACACTGAAGCTTTCTTT. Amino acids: CASSVEPGGRNLNTEAFF.

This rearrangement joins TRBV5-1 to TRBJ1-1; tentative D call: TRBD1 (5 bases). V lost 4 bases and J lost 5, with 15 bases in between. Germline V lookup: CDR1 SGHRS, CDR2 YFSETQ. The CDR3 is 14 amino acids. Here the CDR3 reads CASSLLGEETEAFF. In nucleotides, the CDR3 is TGCGCCAGCAGCCTGCTGGGGGAGGAAACTGAAGCTTTCTTT.

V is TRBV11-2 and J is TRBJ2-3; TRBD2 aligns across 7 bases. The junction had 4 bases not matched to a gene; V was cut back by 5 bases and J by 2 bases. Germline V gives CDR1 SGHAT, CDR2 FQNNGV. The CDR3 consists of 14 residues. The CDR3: CASSRGDYTDTQYF. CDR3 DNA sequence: TGTGCCAGCAGCCGGGGGGACTACACAGATACGCAGTATTTT.

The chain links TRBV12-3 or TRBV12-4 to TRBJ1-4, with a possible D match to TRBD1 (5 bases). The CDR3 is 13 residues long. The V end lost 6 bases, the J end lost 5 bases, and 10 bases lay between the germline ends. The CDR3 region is CASRQGWNEKLFF. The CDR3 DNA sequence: TGTGCCAGCAGGCAGGGCTGGAATGAAAAACTGTTTTTT.

The CDR3 coding sequence is TGTGCCAGCAGCCCCCATAGTCCGGCGGGGAGCTCCTACGAGCAGTACTTC. Its translation: CASSPHSPAGSSYEQYF. This chain joins TRBV9 and TRBJ2-7; perhaps TRBD2 as D (6 bases). This CDR3 is 17 amino acids long. Per the germline V gene, CDR1 is SGDLS and CDR2 is YYNGEE. The ends were cut back, 4 bases at V and 0 bases at J, with 20 bases in the middle.

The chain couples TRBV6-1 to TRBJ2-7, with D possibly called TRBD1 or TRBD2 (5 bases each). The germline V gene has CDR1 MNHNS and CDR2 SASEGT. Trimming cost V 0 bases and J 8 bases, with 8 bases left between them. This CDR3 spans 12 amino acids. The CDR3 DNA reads TGTGCCAGCAGTGAAGCCGGGGCGAAGCAGTACTTC. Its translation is CASSEAGAKQYF.

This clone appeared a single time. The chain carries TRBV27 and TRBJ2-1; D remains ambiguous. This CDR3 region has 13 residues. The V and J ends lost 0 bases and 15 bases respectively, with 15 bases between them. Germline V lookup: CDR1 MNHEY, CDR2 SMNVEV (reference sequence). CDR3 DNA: TGTGCCAGCAGTTTATCACGCCTCACCCGGTGGTTCTTC. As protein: CASSLSRLTRWFF.

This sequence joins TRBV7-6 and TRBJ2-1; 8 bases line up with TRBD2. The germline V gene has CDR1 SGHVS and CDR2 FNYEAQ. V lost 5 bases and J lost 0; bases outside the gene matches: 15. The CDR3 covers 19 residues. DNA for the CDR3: TGTGCCAGCAGCCCGTTGGGGGTCCTCGGGACTAGCTCCTACAATGAGCAGTTCTTC. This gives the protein CASSPLGVLGTSSYNEQFF.

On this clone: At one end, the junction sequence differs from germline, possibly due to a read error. CDR3 nucleotides: TGTGCCAGCAGCCGGGATTCTTCCTCCTTC. As protein: CASSRDSSSF. The chain combines TRBV7-9 with TRBJ1-2; D not resolved. This CDR3 contains 10 residues. Germline-derived CDR1 and CDR2 are SEHNR and FQNEAQ (reference sequence).

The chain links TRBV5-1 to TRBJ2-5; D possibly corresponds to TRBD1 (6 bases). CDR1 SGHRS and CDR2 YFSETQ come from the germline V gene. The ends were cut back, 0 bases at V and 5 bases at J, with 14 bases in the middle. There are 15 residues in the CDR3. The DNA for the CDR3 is TGCGCCAGCAGCTTGGGGGGCAGGGGAACGGAGACCCAGTACTTC. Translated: CASSLGGRGTETQYF.

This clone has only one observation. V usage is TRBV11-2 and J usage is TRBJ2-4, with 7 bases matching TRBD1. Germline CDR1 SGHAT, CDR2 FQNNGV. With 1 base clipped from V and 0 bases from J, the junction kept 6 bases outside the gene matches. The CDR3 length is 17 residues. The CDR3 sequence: CASSLVWDRVAKNIQYF. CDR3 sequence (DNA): TGTGCCAGCAGCTTAGTCTGGGACAGAGTAGCCAAAAACATTCAGTACTTC.

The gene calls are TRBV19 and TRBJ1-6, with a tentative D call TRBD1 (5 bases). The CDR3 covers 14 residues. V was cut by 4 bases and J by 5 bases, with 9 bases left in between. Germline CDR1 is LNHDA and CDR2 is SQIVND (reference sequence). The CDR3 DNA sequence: TGTGCCAGTAGTAGGGGGGGGGATAATTCACCCCTCCACTTT. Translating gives CASSRGGDNSPLHF.

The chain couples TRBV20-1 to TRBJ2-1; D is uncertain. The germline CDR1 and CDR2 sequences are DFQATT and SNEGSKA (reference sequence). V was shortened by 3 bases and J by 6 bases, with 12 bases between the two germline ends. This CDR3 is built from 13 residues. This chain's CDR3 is CSASRPRLNEQFF. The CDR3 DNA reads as TGCAGTGCTAGTAGGCCTAGACTCAATGAGCAGTTCTTC.

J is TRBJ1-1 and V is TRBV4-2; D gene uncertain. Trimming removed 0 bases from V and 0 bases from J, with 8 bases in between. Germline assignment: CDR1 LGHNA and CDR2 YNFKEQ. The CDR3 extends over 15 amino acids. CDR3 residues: CASSQEMGMNTEAFF. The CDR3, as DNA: TGTGCCAGCAGCCAAGAGATGGGAATGAACACTGAAGCTTTCTTT.

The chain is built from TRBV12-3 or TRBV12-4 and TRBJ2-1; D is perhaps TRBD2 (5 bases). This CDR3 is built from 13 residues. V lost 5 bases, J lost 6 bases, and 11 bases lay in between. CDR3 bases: TGTGCCAGCAGTCGAACTAGTGTCAATGAGCAGTTCTTC. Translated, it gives CASSRTSVNEQFF.

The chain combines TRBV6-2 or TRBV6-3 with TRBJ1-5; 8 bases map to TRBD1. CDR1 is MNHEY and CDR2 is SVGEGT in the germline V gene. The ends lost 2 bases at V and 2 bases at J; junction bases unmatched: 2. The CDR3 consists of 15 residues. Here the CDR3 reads CASSYPGQGNQPQHF. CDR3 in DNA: TGTGCCAGCAGTTACCCGGGACAGGGCAATCAGCCCCAGCATTTT.

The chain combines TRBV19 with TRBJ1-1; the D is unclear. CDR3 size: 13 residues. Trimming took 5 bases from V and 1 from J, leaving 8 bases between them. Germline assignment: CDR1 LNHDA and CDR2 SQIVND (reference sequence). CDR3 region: CASSFPWNTEAFF. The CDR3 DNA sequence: TGTGCCAGTAGTTTCCCATGGAACACTGAAGCTTTCTTT.

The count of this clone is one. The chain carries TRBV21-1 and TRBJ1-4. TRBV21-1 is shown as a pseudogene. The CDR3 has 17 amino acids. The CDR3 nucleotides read TGTGCCAGCAGCAATGGCCCCTCAGGGCGGCGGGGTGAAAAACTGTTTTTT. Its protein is CASSNGPSGRRGEKLFF.

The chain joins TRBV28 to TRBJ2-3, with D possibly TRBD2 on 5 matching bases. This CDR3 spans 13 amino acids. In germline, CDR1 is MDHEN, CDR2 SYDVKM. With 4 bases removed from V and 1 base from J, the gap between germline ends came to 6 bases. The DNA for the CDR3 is TGTGCCAGCAGTTCCGGGGGCACAGATACGCAGTATTTT. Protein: CASSSGGTDTQYF.